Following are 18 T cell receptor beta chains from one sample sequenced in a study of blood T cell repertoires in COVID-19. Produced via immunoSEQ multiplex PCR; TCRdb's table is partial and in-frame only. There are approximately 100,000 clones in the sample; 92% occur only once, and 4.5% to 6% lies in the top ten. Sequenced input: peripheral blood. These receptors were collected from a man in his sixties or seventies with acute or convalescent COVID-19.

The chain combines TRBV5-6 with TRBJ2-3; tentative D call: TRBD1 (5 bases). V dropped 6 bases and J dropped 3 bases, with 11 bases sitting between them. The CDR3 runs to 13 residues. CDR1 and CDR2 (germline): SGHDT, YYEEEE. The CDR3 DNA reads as TGTGCCAGCACCATGACAGAAACAGATACGCAGTATTTT. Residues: CASTMTETDTQYF.

CDR3 protein: CASSQRRDSNTGELFF. The CDR3 DNA follows: TGCGCCAGCAGCCAAAGACGGGACAGCAACACCGGGGAGCTGTTTTTT. V usage is TRBV4-3 and J usage is TRBJ2-2; 7 nucleotides align to TRBD1. V was clipped by 2 bases and J by 2 bases; unmatched bases: 5. Looked up from germline, CDR1 is LGHNA and CDR2 is YSLEER. The CDR3 contains 16 residues.

CDR3 in amino acids: CASSFIPRVISNQPQHF. CDR3 sequence (DNA): TGTGCCAGCAGTTTCATCCCACGGGTAATTAGCAATCAGCCCCAGCATTTT. The chain combines TRBV28 with TRBJ1-5, with D unclear. V lost 3 bases and J 0 bases, leaving 15 bases between the germline ends. The length of the CDR3 is 17 residues. Germline CDR1 and CDR2: MDHEN and SYDVKM.

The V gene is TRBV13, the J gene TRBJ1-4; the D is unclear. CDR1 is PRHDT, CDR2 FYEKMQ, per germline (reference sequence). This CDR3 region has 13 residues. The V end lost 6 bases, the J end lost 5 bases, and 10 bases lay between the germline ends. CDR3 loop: CASRGGLNEKLFF. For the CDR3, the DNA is TGTGCCAGCAGGGGTGGGCTAAATGAAAAACTGTTTTTT.

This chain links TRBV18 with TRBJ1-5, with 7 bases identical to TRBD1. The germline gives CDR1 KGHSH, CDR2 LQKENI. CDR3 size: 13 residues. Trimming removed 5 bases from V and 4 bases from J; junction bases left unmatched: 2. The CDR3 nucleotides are TGTGCCAGCTCATCACAGGGGAATCAGCCCCAGCATTTT. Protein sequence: CASSSQGNQPQHF.

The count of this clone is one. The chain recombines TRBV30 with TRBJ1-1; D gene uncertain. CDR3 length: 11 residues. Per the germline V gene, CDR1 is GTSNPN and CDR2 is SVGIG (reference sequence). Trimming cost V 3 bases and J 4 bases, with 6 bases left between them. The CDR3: CAWRDSTEAFF. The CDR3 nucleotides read TGTGCCTGGAGGGACTCCACTGAAGCTTTCTTT.

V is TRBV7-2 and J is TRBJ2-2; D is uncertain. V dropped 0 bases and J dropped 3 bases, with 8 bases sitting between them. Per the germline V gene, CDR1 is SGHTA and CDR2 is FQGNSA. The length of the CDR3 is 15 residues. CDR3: CASSLADTDTGELFF. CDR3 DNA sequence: TGTGCCAGCAGCTTAGCAGACACCGACACCGGGGAGCTGTTTTTT. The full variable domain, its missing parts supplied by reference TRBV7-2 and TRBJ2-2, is GAGVSQSPSNKVTEKGKDVELRCDPISGHTALYWYRQSLGQGLEFLIYFQGNSAPDKSGLPSDRFSAERTGGSVSTLTIQRTQQEDSAVYLCASSLADTDTGELFFGEGSRLTVL.

The CDR3 DNA sequence: TGTGCCAGCAGGGGCGGACAGCGCGTGACGGGGAATTCACCCCTCCACTTT. This translates into CASRGGQRVTGNSPLHF. The chain recombines TRBV28 with TRBJ1-6; TRBD1 might be the D (6 bases). The CDR3 covers 17 residues. V lost 6 bases to trimming and J lost 7 bases, with 22 bases between them. Germline CDR1 MDHEN, CDR2 SYDVKM.

In DNA form, the CDR3 reads TGTGCCAGCAGCACCAACAGGTATTCACCCCTCCACTTT. Its protein product is CASSTNRYSPLHF. The rearrangement links TRBV11-2 to TRBJ1-6, with D possibly matching TRBD1 (5 bases). Trimming removed 5 bases from V and 8 bases from J, with 10 bases in between. Germline CDR1 SGHAT, CDR2 FQNNGV. This CDR3 has 13 residues.

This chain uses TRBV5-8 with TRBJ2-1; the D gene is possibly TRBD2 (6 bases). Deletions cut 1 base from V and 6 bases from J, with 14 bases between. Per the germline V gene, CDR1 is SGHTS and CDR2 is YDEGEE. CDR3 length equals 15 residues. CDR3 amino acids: CASSLIISGPNEQFF. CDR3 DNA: TGTGCCAGCAGCTTGATTATTAGCGGACCCAATGAGCAGTTCTTC.

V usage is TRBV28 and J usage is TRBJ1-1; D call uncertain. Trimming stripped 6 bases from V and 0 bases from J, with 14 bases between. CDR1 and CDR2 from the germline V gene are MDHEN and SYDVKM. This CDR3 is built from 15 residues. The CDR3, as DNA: TGTGCCAGCAGCCCCCCCCGGGTGATGAACACTGAAGCTTTCTTT. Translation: CASSPPRVMNTEAFF.

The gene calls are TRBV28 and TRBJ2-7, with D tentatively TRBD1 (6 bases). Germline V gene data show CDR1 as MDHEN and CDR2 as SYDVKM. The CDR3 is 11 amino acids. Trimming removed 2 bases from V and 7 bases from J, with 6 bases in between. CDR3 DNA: TGTGCCAGCAGTTTACAGGGGGAGCAGTACTTC. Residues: CASSLQGEQYF. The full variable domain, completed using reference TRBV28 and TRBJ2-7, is DVKVTQSSRYLVKRTGEKVFLECVQDMDHENMFWYRQDPGLGLRLIYFSYDVKMKEKGDIPEGYSVSREKKERFSLILESASTNQTSMYLCASSLQGEQYFGPGTRLTVT.

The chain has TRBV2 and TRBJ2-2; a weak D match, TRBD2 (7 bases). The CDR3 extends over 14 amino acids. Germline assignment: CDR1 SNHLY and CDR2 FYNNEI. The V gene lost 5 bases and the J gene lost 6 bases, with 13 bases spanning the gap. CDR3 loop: CASSREGGPGELFF. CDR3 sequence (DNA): TGTGCCAGCAGTCGAGAGGGGGGGCCCGGGGAGCTGTTTTTT.

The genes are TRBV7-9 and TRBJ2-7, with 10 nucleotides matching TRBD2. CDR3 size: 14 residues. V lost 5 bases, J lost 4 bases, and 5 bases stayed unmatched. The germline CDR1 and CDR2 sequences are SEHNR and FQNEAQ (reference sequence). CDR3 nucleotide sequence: TGTGCCAGCAGCCCAGAACTAGCGGGATACGAGCAGTACTTC. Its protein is CASSPELAGYEQYF.

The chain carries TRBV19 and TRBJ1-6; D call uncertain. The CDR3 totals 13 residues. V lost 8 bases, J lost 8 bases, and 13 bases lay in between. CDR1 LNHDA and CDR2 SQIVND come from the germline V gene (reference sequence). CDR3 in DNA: TGTGCCAGTGCGCCGGTCCCCTATTCACCCCTCCACTTT. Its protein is CASAPVPYSPLHF.

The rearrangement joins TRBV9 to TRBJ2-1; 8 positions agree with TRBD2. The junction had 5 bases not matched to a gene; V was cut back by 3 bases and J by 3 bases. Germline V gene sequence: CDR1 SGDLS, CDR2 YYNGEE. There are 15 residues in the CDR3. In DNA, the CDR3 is TGTGCCAGCAGCGGACGGACTAGCAGCTACAATGAGCAGTTCTTC. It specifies CASSGRTSSYNEQFF.

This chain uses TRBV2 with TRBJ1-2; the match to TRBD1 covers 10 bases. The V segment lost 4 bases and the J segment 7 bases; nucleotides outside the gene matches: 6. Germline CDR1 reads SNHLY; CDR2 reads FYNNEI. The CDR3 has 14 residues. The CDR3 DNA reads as TGTGCCAGCAGTGGCCCGGACAGGGGGAGTGGCTACACCTTC. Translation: CASSGPDRGSGYTF.

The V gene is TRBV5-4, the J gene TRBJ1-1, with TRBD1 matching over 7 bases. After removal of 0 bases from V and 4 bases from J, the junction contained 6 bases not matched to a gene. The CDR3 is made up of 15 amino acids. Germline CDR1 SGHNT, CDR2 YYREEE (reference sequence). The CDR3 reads CASSLENRGGTEAFF. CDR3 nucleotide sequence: TGTGCCAGCAGCTTGGAAAACAGGGGAGGCACTGAAGCTTTCTTT.